This T cell receptor beta chain was captured in a study of blood T cell repertoires in COVID-19 (dated by TCRdb to the early 2020s). As for the study more broadly: Samples covering the acute and convalescent phases of COVID-19 were provided by collaborators in the United States, Italy and Spain. The samples were drawn from the first 160 participants of the ongoing ImmuneRACE study and from 1,254 subjects provided by 6 global collaborators. The material from the prospective study consisted of cDNA or gDNA derived from T cells, B-cell-depleted T cells, or PBMCs. Nearly every sample came with metadata listing a de-identified subject ID, COVID-19 status, age in years and sex. The dataset comprised deeply sampled blood TCRbeta repertoires from subjects exposed to, actively infected with, or recovered from COVID-19. The repertoires were released in a freely available public database meant as a resource for research on the immune response to SARS-CoV-2. HLA class I and class II types, where available, came from metadata supplied by the sample provider rather than from assay-based typing. Broad study findings and their caveats: How much clinical and demographic metadata was included differed by source and by participant, and the metadata was provided uncurated.

TCRbeta CDR3 regions were amplified from genomic DNA by means of the immunoSEQ Assay, a bias-controlled multiplex PCR. The authors' analysis ran thus. Nucleated cell counts per sample were estimated from amplification of reference gene primers within the assay. Sequence reads were collapsed and filtered to measure the absolute abundance of every unique TCRbeta CDR3 rearrangement. For each sample, productive Simpson clonality was calculated by taking the square root of Simpson's diversity index across productive rearrangements. TCRdb's version of the immuneACCESS table is confined to in-frame rearrangements and falls short of the full clone set. An unresolved V gene accounts for under half of the shortfall where checked; the remainder is of unknown origin. The DNA was the basis for D and trimming; V, J and clone size are from that table. The sample table contains some 240,000 clones; only one count was recorded for approximately 85% of them. The ten biggest clones cover around 12% of the sample.

Details on this clone: The antigen this receptor binds is unknown. Base-call qualities are not available, and no considerably larger clone is one nucleotide away.

Collaborating institutions collected whole blood in K2EDTA tubes following their own protocols. For TCRbeta analysis, collaborators shipped samples in one of three forms: frozen whole blood, isolated PBMCs, or DNA extracted from either of those sample types. Relative to germline, V is missing 5 bases and J is missing 3 bases, with 11 bases of the junction outside any gene match. From its cysteine to its phenylalanine, the CDR3 spans 16 amino acids. The CDR3 DNA has 48 bases and is translated from base 1. According to the germline V gene, CDR1 reads MGHDK and CDR2 reads SYGVNS. The V gene is TRBV25-1 and the J gene is TRBJ2-5, and 8 junction bases match TRBD1. This TCR was recovered from a woman aged 60-75 years with active or convalescent COVID-19. Material for sequencing was peripheral blood. The DNA reads TGTGCCAGCAGTACAGGACAGGGATGGGGGGAAGAGACCCAGTACTTC. It translates to CASSTGQGWGEETQYF.